The present T cell receptor (beta chain) was sequenced within a study of T cells in Graves' hyperthyroidism and ophthalmopathy. Study information: Peripheral blood was drawn at first diagnosis, prior to all treatment. Study conclusions and caveats: Most thyroid-expanded clonotypes above 0.001 were also found in blood.

Trimming pared 1 base from V and 4 bases from J, leaving 23 bases between. CDR3 length: 19 residues. This clonotype was seen many times. The antigen remains undetermined. Using RNA transcripts as the source, TCR beta CDR3 regions were amplified. The study used the HTBI primer set for a first-round RT-PCR of the TCR CDR3. TCRdb reprocessed the multiplex PCR reads via MiXCR and lists one record per CDR3 protein. The table has a few hundred thousand distinct CDR3 sequences, less than 25% seen once. The sequence derives from a man between 18 and 29 years old with Graves' hyperthyroidism. Input material: blood. This chain uses TRBV12-3 or TRBV12-4 with TRBJ1-5; maybe TRBD1 (6 bases). The CDR3 spells CASSLDGGRAPAGNQPQHF. For the CDR3, the DNA is TGTGCCAGCAGTTTAGATGGGGGCAGGGCCCCCGCCGGGAATCAGCCCCAGCATTTT.